Following are 27 T cell receptor beta chains from one sample sequenced in a study of blood T cell repertoires in COVID-19. Profiling relied on immunoSEQ multiplex PCR, and the TCRdb table lists in-frame clones only, not all of them. This table has about 110,000 clones, over 80% appearing once. Sequenced: peripheral blood. These receptors were collected from a woman in her 70s with acute or convalescent COVID-19.

Only one count was recorded for this clone. The chain's CDR3 is CASSQVRGRGTYGYTF. The CDR3 bases are TGTGCCAGCAGCCAAGTTAGGGGCAGGGGGACCTATGGCTACACCTTC. V usage is TRBV3-1 (or the pseudogene TRBV3-2) and J usage is TRBJ1-2; 7 bases align to TRBD1. The CDR3 runs 16 residues. Germline CDR1 is LGHDT and CDR2 is YNNKEL (reference sequence). V trimming: 1 base; J trimming: 4 bases; junction bases outside the gene matches: 9.

The genes are TRBV19 and TRBJ1-6; D not resolved. This CDR3 has 15 residues. Germline assignment: CDR1 LNHDA and CDR2 SQIVND (reference sequence). V dropped 6 bases and J dropped 7 bases, with 16 bases sitting between them. Written as DNA, the CDR3 is TGTGCCAGTAGACCCGGGGAAGGATGGAATTCACCCCTCCACTTT. It specifies CASRPGEGWNSPLHF.

The J gene is TRBJ2-3, the V gene TRBV13; TRBD2 matches at 10 bases. The germline V gene has CDR1 PRHDT and CDR2 FYEKMQ (reference sequence). CDR3 size: 17 residues. J was trimmed by 2 bases and V by 5 bases; bases with no gene match: 10. CDR3 sequence reads: CASSPSGAGGFTDTQYF. CDR3 in DNA: TGTGCCAGCAGCCCTAGCGGAGCGGGGGGGTTCACAGATACGCAGTATTTT.

This clone showed up just once. V and J are TRBV7-9 and TRBJ2-7, with a weak D call TRBD2 (5 bases). Germline V CDR1 and CDR2: SEHNR, FQNEAQ (reference sequence). V dropped 1 base and J dropped 5 bases, with 6 bases sitting between them. The CDR3 sequence is 12 residues long. CDR3 residues: CASSLVGDEQYF. CDR3 nucleotides: TGTGCCAGCAGCTTAGTGGGAGACGAGCAGTACTTC.

The V call is TRBV29-1, the J call TRBJ1-2, with a tentative D call TRBD1 (5 bases). Germline V gene lookup returns CDR1 SQVTM and CDR2 ANQGSEA. Trimming removed 3 bases from V and 4 bases from J, with 9 bases in between. The CDR3 totals 12 residues. CDR3 in amino acids: CSVDLTVYGYTF. The CDR3 DNA reads TGCAGCGTTGACCTGACAGTCTATGGCTACACCTTC.

The gene calls are TRBV28 and TRBJ2-1, with a tentative D call TRBD2 (6 bases). Per the germline V gene, CDR1 is MDHEN and CDR2 is SYDVKM. The CDR3 is 14 amino acids. Trimming shortened V by 5 bases and J by 5 bases, and 13 bases separated the two germline ends. DNA of the CDR3: TGTGCCAGCAGTCCCCCGGGACTCAACAATGAGCAGTTCTTC. It encodes CASSPPGLNNEQFF.

V gene TRBV12-5 combines with J gene TRBJ2-3; weak D call: TRBD1 (5 bases). CDR1 and CDR2 from the germline V gene are LGHNT and FRNRAP. The CDR3 loop spans 15 amino acids. Trimming cost V 3 bases and J 6 bases, with 16 bases left between them. The CDR3 sequence: CASGFETDSPDTQYF. The DNA for the CDR3 is TGTGCTAGTGGTTTCGAGACTGACAGCCCCGATACGCAGTATTTT.

The CDR3 DNA is TGTGCCAGCAGCCCAAAATACAATGAGCAGTTCTTC. Translation gives CASSPKYNEQFF. J is TRBJ2-1 and V is TRBV6-5; D not certain. The CDR3 totals 12 residues. Germline CDR1 and CDR2: MNHEY and SVGAGI. V was clipped by 6 bases and J by 4 bases, with 7 bases between them.

This clone came up a few times. V and J are TRBV18 and TRBJ2-7; TRBD2 matches 8 bases. In germline, CDR1 is KGHSH, CDR2 LQKENI. CDR3 length: 15 amino acids. V shed 2 bases, J shed 6 bases, and the junction held 9 bases outside the gene matches. DNA for the CDR3: TGTGCCAGCTCACCATACCAAAGCGGGAGAAGCGAGCAGTACTTC. Translation: CASSPYQSGRSEQYF.

CDR3 sequence: CASSFRAGALNTEAFF. CDR3 nucleotide sequence: TGTGCCAGCAGCTTCCGGGCAGGGGCTCTGAACACTGAAGCTTTCTTT. The chain combines TRBV7-3 with TRBJ1-1, with D possibly matching TRBD1 (6 bases). CDR1 is SGHTA, CDR2 FQGTGA, per germline. The CDR3 totals 16 residues. Deletions cut 3 bases from V and 0 bases from J, with 14 bases between.

The chain carries TRBV30 and TRBJ1-2, with a tentative D call TRBD1 (5 bases). V gave up 0 bases and J gave up 3 bases, with 11 bases separating them. Germline CDR1 is GTSNPN and CDR2 is SVGIG (reference sequence). This CDR3 is built from 14 residues. The CDR3 DNA reads as TGTGCCTGGAGTGTTGGAGGGGATGACTATGGCTACACCTTC. This encodes CAWSVGGDDYGYTF.

The chain combines TRBV6-5 with TRBJ1-4; 8 bases map to TRBD1. The CDR3 contains 16 residues. V was pared by 3 bases and J by 2 bases, with 5 bases of the junction left unmatched. Germline V gene sequence: CDR1 MNHEY, CDR2 SVGAGI. DNA for the CDR3: TGTGCCAGCAGTTATACAGGGGGGTTGACTAATGAAAAACTGTTTTTT. It codes for CASSYTGGLTNEKLFF.

The chain couples TRBV11-2 to TRBJ2-5, with a weak D call TRBD1 (6 bases). Germline V gives CDR1 SGHAT, CDR2 FQNNGV. Trimming shortened V by 5 bases and J by 2 bases, and 9 bases separated the two germline ends. CDR3 length: 13 residues. The CDR3 sequence: CASSQGQQETQYF. The CDR3 region has the DNA TGTGCCAGCAGCCAAGGACAGCAAGAGACCCAGTACTTC.

V is TRBV18 and J is TRBJ1-1; D is uncertain. From germline, CDR1 is KGHSH and CDR2 LQKENI. The CDR3 contains 15 residues. V lost 6 bases, J lost 0 bases, and 14 bases lay in between. The CDR3 region has the DNA TGTGCCAGCTCGCTGAATGGCGGTTTGAACACTGAAGCTTTCTTT. Protein sequence: CASSLNGGLNTEAFF.

CDR3 protein: CSASTAGGFTGELFF. In DNA form, the CDR3 reads TGCAGTGCTAGTACAGCGGGAGGATTCACCGGGGAGCTGTTTTTT. The rearrangement links TRBV20-1 to TRBJ2-2, with 9 bases fitting TRBD2. Trimming cost V 3 bases and J 4 bases; bases outside gene matches: 6. The length of the CDR3 is 15 residues. Germline CDR1 is DFQATT and CDR2 is SNEGSKA (reference sequence).

The chain links TRBV29-1 to TRBJ2-5; 7 positions agree with TRBD1. The germline V gene has CDR1 SQVTM and CDR2 ANQGSEA. The CDR3 consists of 12 residues. Trimming at V came to 3 bases and at J to 4 bases, leaving 2 bases not matched to a gene. CDR3 bases: TGCAGCGTTGAGACAGGGCGAGAGACCCAGTACTTC. Its translation is CSVETGRETQYF.

The rearrangement links TRBV7-6 to TRBJ2-1, with D possibly being TRBD1 (5 bases). The CDR3 loop spans 12 amino acids. Looked up from germline, CDR1 is SGHVS and CDR2 is FNYEAQ. V was trimmed by 1 base and J by 8 bases, leaving 6 bases between them. CDR3 in DNA: TGTGCCAGCAGCTTAGTAGGGGATGAGCAGTTCTTC. Translated: CASSLVGDEQFF.

The chain is built from TRBV2 and TRBJ2-7, with 8 bases matching TRBD2. Looked up from germline, CDR1 is SNHLY and CDR2 is FYNNEI. This CDR3 is 14 amino acids long. After removal of 4 bases from V and 1 base from J, the junction contained 3 bases not matched to a gene. DNA for the CDR3: TGTGCCAGCAGTGTAGAGCGGGAGTCCTACGAGCAGTACTTC. Translation: CASSVERESYEQYF.

This clone showed up just once. The chain couples TRBV7-6 to TRBJ2-7; 9 bases match TRBD2. There are 14 residues in the CDR3. V lost 5 bases and J lost 4; bases outside the gene matches: 6. Per the germline V gene, CDR1 is SGHVS and CDR2 is FNYEAQ. CDR3 bases: TGTGCCAGCAGCATTAGCGGGAGTATTTACGAGCAGTACTTC. This codes for CASSISGSIYEQYF.

This chain connects TRBV7-3 to TRBJ2-3; TRBD1 is a possible D gene (5 bases). Per germline, CDR1 SGHTA and CDR2 FQGTGA. V was clipped by 2 bases and J by 5 bases, with 11 bases between them. This CDR3 spans 14 amino acids. CDR3 in amino acids: CASSLLPRGDTQYF. CDR3 in DNA: TGTGCCAGCAGCTTACTGCCAAGGGGAGATACGCAGTATTTT.

V and J are TRBV9 and TRBJ1-5; D possibly corresponds to TRBD1 (6 bases). CDR1 SGDLS and CDR2 YYNGEE come from the germline V gene. This CDR3 comprises 18 residues. Trimming removed 3 bases at V and 2 bases at J, with 21 bases between. The CDR3 coding sequence is TGTGCCAGCAGCGACGGGGGGCCCAGAGTTGATGGCAATCAGCCCCAGCATTTT. Translating it yields CASSDGGPRVDGNQPQHF.

This chain's CDR3 is CSVGRGNYGYTF. In nucleotides, the CDR3 is TGCAGCGTTGGCCGGGGAAACTATGGCTACACCTTC. This chain uses TRBV29-1 with TRBJ1-2; D remains ambiguous. CDR1 and CDR2 (germline): SQVTM, ANQGSEA. This CDR3 is built from 12 residues. V was shortened by 4 bases and J by 2 bases, with 8 bases between the two germline ends.

The genes are TRBV2 and TRBJ1-4, with 10 bases matching TRBD1. V shed 3 bases, J shed 10 bases, and the junction held 5 bases outside the gene matches. The germline gives CDR1 SNHLY, CDR2 FYNNEI. The CDR3 is 14 residues long. Here the CDR3 reads CASSEDRGRAKLFF. Here the CDR3 DNA reads TGTGCCAGCAGTGAGGACAGGGGGAGGGCAAAACTGTTTTTT.

V is TRBV29-1 and J is TRBJ1-1; D possibly corresponds to TRBD1 (6 bases). Trimming removed 7 bases from V and 1 base from J, with 7 bases in between. Germline lookup yields CDR1 SQVTM and CDR2 ANQGSEA. The CDR3 is made up of 11 amino acids. The chain's CDR3 is CSARGNTEAFF. The CDR3 DNA is TGCAGCGCCAGGGGGAACACTGAAGCTTTCTTT. Variable domain in full (rest from reference TRBV29-1 and TRBJ1-1): SAVISQKPSRDICQRGTSLTIQCQVDSQVTMMFWYRQQPGQSLTLIATANQGSEATYESGFVIDKFPISRPNLTFSTLTVSNMSPEDSSIYLCSARGNTEAFFGQGTRLTVV.

This chain uses TRBV5-1 with TRBJ2-1, with D possibly TRBD2 on 5 matching bases. CDR3 length: 13 amino acids. Germline CDR1 reads SGHRS; CDR2 reads YFSETQ. V shed 0 bases and J shed 9 bases, with 10 bases lying between them. The CDR3 coding sequence is TGCGCCAGCAGCTTGGGAGGGCTCGGTGAGCAGTTCTTC. Protein: CASSLGGLGEQFF. The whole variable domain, remainder taken from reference TRBV5-1 and TRBJ2-1, is KAGVTQTPRYLIKTRGQQVTLSCSPISGHRSVSWYQQTPGQGLQFLFEYFSETQRNKGNFPGRFSGRQFSNSRSEMNVSTLELGDSALYLCASSLGGLGEQFFGPGTRLTVL.

The V gene is TRBV6-5, the J gene TRBJ1-1, with TRBD1 as a possible D gene (5 bases). The V end was cut by 6 bases, the J end by 8 bases, with 13 bases between. The CDR3 spans 12 residues. Germline V gene lookup returns CDR1 MNHEY and CDR2 SVGAGI. CDR3: CASRDHSGEAFF. In DNA, the CDR3 is TGTGCCAGCAGAGACCATTCAGGGGAAGCTTTCTTT.

The chain employs TRBV27 and TRBJ2-7; 7 positions agree with TRBD2. Germline CDR1 is MNHEY and CDR2 is SMNVEV (reference sequence). The CDR3 spans 15 residues. V gave up 5 bases and J gave up 7 bases; unmatched junction bases: 14. CDR3 sequence (DNA): TGTGCCAGCAGTGCGGGACGAGCGGGGAGGAGAGAGCAGTACTTC. Protein product: CASSAGRAGRREQYF.